The rows below give T cell receptor beta chains drawn from one sample of a study of shared clonotypes between healthy human individuals. Generated by immunoSEQ multiplex PCR, the TCRdb table keeps only in-frame clones and is missing some. Among about a million clones listed, about 80% were seen once. The material sequenced was memory CD4+ T cells sorted from blood. Every receptor here comes from a man between 18 and 29 years old in good health. Both conserved end residues are part of each CDR3. The D gene is left open where the match is weak. The listing skips clone size in some rows; elsewhere it reads once, few, many or a size class.

>TRBV7-9|-|-|TRBJ2-3
CASSLAPEDTQYF
TGTGCCAGCAGCTTAGCGCCAGAGGATACGCAGTATTTT
>TRBV7-7|-|-|TRBJ2-5
CASSLDRQETQYF
TGTGCTAGCAGCTTAGACAGACAAGAGACCCAGTACTTC
>TRBV18|-|-|TRBJ1-1
CASSGQGNTEAFF
TGTGCCAGCTCAGGTCAGGGGAACACTGAAGCTTTCTTT
>TRBV28|-|few|TRBJ1-4
CASRGPNEKLFF
TGTGCCAGCAGGGGACCTAATGAAAAACTGTTTTTT
>TRBV5-4|-|-|TRBJ2-1
CASSLQGDEQFF
TGTGCCAGCAGCTTACAAGGGGATGAGCAGTTCTTC
>TRBV2|-|-|TRBJ1-2
CASRQRTNYGYTF
TGTGCCAGCCGACAGAGAACCAACTATGGCTACACCTTC
>TRBV11-2|-|few|TRBJ1-1
CASSLRRYTEAFF
TGTGCCAGCAGCCTCCGCCGGTACACTGAAGCTTTCTTT
>TRBV12-5|TRBD2|-|TRBJ2-7
CASGVGTSGSYEQYF
TGTGCTAGTGGTGTCGGGACTAGCGGGAGTTACGAGCAGTACTTC
>TRBV5-1|TRBD1|-|TRBJ2-1
CASSFLRQGDNEQFF
TGCGCCAGCAGCTTCTTGAGACAGGGTGATAATGAGCAGTTCTTC
>TRBV20-1|-|-|TRBJ2-3
CSARSADTQYF
TGCAGTGCTCGGTCTGCGGATACGCAGTATTTT
>TRBV10-3|TRBD2|-|TRBJ2-7
CAIGERGASYEQYF
TGTGCCATCGGGGAGCGGGGGGCGTCCTACGAGCAGTACTTC
>TRBV29-1|-|-|TRBJ2-3
CSPGGRSNCSTDTQYF
TGCAGCCCTGGGGGCAGGTCTAATTGCAGCACAGATACGCAGTATTTT